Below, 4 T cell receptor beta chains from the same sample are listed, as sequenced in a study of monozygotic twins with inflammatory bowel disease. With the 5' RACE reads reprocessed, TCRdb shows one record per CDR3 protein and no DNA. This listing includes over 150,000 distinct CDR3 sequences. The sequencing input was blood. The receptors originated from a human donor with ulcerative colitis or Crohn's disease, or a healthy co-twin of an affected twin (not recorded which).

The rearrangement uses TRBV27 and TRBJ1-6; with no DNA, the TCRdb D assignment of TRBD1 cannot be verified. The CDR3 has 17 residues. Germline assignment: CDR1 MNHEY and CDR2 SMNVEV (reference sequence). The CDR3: CASSFRLGQEDNSPLHF.

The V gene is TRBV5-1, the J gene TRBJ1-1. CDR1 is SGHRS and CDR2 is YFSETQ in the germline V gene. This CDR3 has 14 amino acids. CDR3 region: CASSLLSWNTEAFF. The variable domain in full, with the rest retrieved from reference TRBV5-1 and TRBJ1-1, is KAGVTQTPRYLIKTRGQQVTLSCSPISGHRSVSWYQQTPGQGLQFLFEYFSETQRNKGNFPGRFSGRQFSNSRSEMNVSTLELGDSALYLCASSLLSWNTEAFFGQGTRLTVV.

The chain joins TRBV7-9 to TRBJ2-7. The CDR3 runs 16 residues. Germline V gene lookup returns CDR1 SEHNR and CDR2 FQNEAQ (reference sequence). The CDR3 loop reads CASSLGFRRETYEQYF.

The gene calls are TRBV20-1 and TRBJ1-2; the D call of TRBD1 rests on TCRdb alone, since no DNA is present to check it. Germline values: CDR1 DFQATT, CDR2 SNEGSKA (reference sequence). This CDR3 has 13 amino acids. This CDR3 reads CSASGGQNYGYTF.